This is a list of T cell receptor beta chains from one sample in a study of T cell responses to AZD1222 COVID-19 vaccine. The repertoire was sequenced with immunoSEQ multiplex PCR; TCRdb's copy has only in-frame clones and lacks some. The repertoire holds about 110,000 clones, with around 90% as singletons. Here the sequenced sample was peripheral blood, taken on day 0 of AZD1222 vaccination. Every receptor here comes from an adult in good health. The CDR3 runs from the conserved cysteine through the conserved F or W. D genes are given only for firm matches. Size values are once, few and many counts, or a class for expanded clones, and some rows have none.

CDR3nt	CDR3aa	d_gene	abundance	v_gene	j_gene
TGTGCCAGTAGTACTCCATCAGTCTTCCCCCTCCACTTT	CASSTPSVFPLHF	-	-	TRBV19	TRBJ1-6
TGTGCCGCCACGTCGGACAGGACTAATGAAAAACTGTTTTTT	CAATSDRTNEKLFF	TRBD1	-	TRBV10-3	TRBJ1-4
TGTGCCAGCAGCGTAGCAGGGACCACTGAAGCTTTCTTT	CASSVAGTTEAFF	-	-	TRBV9	TRBJ1-1
TGTGCCAGCAGTTTCATTAGGGTGTATGGCTACACCTTC	CASSFIRVYGYTF	-	-	TRBV28	TRBJ1-2
TGTGCCAGCAGCTCCACCGGGAACTACTATGGCTACACCTTC	CASSSTGNYYGYTF	-	-	TRBV7-2	TRBJ1-2
TGCAGTGCTAGTGACCAGTCCCTAGCTAACTATGGCTACACCTTC	CSASDQSLANYGYTF	-	-	TRBV20-1	TRBJ1-2
TGTGCCAGCAGTTACACACTCAGGGGGATGAACACTGAAGCTTTCTTT	CASSYTLRGMNTEAFF	TRBD1	-	TRBV6-5	TRBJ1-1
TGTGCCAGCAGCCCAGGGTCCTTCAGTGGGACCGGGGAGCTGTTTTTT	CASSPGSFSGTGELFF	-	-	TRBV9	TRBJ2-2
TGTGCCAGCAGCACCCAGGCACTAGCGGGAATGGGGTACGAGCAGTACTTC	CASSTQALAGMGYEQYF	TRBD2	-	TRBV11-2	TRBJ2-7
TGTGCCAGCTCACCACGACAGGCAGAAGGGGCTGAAGCTTTCTTT	CASSPRQAEGAEAFF	-	-	TRBV18	TRBJ1-1
TGTGCCAGTAGTATATTGGGCAGGAGACAACAGCCCCAGCATTTT	CASSILGRRQQPQHF	-	once	TRBV19	TRBJ1-5
TGTGCCAGCAGCTGGGGGGGGGTCGAGCAGTACTTC	CASSWGGVEQYF	TRBD2	-	TRBV5-4	TRBJ2-7